This T cell receptor beta chain is drawn from a study of blood T cell repertoires in COVID-19. Study-wide context: PBMCs, B-cell-depleted T cells, or T cells were the source of the cDNA or gDNA that made up the material.

Study processing details: Estimated nucleated cell counts came from reference gene primer amplification. Libraries were prepared by immunoSEQ multiplex PCR; TCRdb keeps only in-frame clonotypes and omits some of them. V, J and clone size are taken as reported in that table, and D and trimming were inferred from the DNA itself. The sample lists 450,000 to 500,000 clones, 70% to 90% occurring once. The origin of this receptor is a human donor in a cohort sampled during active COVID-19. Material: peripheral blood.

CDR3 region: CASRPGQSSYEQYF. CDR3 in DNA: TGTGCCAGCAGACCGGGACAGAGCTCCTACGAGCAGTACTTC. This rearrangement joins TRBV6-5 to TRBJ2-7; 7 nucleotides align to TRBD1. The CDR3 is made up of 14 amino acids. CDR1 and CDR2 from the germline V gene are MNHEY and SVGAGI. J lost 0 bases, V lost 6 bases, and 5 bases had no gene match.